The clone carrying this TCR beta chain has ten or more counts. The antigen is unknown. V lost 3 bases, J lost 0 bases, and 7 bases stayed unmatched. Looked up from germline, CDR1 is MNHNS and CDR2 is SASEGT. The CDR3 is made up of 16 amino acids. This specimen belongs to a study of T cell repertoires in cytomegalovirus infection. As for the study in general: TCR beta signatures that were public indicated CMV infection and matching HLA type. Findings and limits, study-wide: HLA-C-restricted CMV clonotypes gave the most frequent clonotype in two of eight donors.

TCRdb reprocessed the reads with MiXCR, giving one entry per CDR3 protein. The data contain around 300,000 distinct CDR3 sequences, 20% to 25% of them singletons. The chain carries TRBV6-1 and TRBJ2-7; the match to TRBD1 covers 8 bases. The clonotype was recovered from a human donor in good health (CMV status not recorded). Some clones in this sample may be carry-over from other donors' samples. Specimen: cultured PBMCs, collected from culture after CMV antigen stimulation. CDR3 DNA sequence: TGTGCCAGCAGTGACCCGGGACAGGTTAGCTCCTACGAGCAGTACGTC. Translating it yields CASSDPGQVSSYEQYV.